A selection of T cell receptor beta chains follows, all from one sample in a study of blood T cell repertoires in COVID-19. Generated by immunoSEQ multiplex PCR, the TCRdb table keeps only in-frame clones and is missing some. The sample contains about 130,000 clones, 70% to 85% of which appear only once. The sample consisted of peripheral blood. The receptors shown here come from a woman aged 80 or over with acute or convalescent COVID-19. Both conserved end residues are part of each CDR3.

V: TRBV19
CDR3: CASALLLGGRTDTQYF

V: TRBV4-2
CDR3: CASSQETGGGGNQPQHF

V: TRBV7-9
CDR3: CASSLLTGVRTEAFF

V: TRBV29-1
CDR3: CSVGTGLDTEAFF

V: TRBV7-6
CDR3: CASGAGNRVISQETQYF

V: TRBV12-2
CDR3: CASRFELAGDNEQFF

V: TRBV18
CDR3: CASSPLTGGQPQHF

V: TRBV21-1
CDR3: CASSKDRASYEQYF

V: TRBV7-3
CDR3: CASSFQGIGELFF

V: TRBV11-2
CDR3: CASSRLTSGELFF

V: TRBV18
CDR3: CASSPGHMNTEAFF

V: TRBV6-1
CDR3: CASSEASLSGNTIYF

V: TRBV7-9
CDR3: CASSLAGQAEQYF

V: TRBV2
CDR3: CASSVRRGSDGYTF

V: TRBV7-2
CDR3: CASSLVGQKSVTDTQYF

V: TRBV11-2
CDR3: CASSSRGTEAFF

V: TRBV5-4
CDR3: CASSLVAPRESYTF

V: TRBV7-3
CDR3: CASSTSGGYHGYTF

V: TRBV9
CDR3: CASSRGGIEAFF

V: TRBV5-4
CDR3: CASSLDRGNTEAFF

V: TRBV27
CDR3: CASSLFAQQETQYF

V: TRBV7-8
CDR3: CASTTSGGAYEQYF

V: TRBV5-1
CDR3: CASSLAQGGGNTIYF